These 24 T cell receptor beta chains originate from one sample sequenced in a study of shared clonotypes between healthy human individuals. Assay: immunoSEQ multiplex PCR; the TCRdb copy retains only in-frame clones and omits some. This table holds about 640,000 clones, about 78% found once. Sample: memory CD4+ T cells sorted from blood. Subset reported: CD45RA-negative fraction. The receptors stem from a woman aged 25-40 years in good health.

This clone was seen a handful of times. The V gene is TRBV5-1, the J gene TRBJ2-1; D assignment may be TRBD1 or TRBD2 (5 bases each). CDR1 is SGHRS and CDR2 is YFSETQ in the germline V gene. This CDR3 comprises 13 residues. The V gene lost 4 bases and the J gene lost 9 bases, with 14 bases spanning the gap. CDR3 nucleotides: TGCGCCAGCAGCCTTGGGGTTGGGACTGAGCAGTTCTTC. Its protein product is CASSLGVGTEQFF. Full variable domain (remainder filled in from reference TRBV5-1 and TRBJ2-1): KAGVTQTPRYLIKTRGQQVTLSCSPISGHRSVSWYQQTPGQGLQFLFEYFSETQRNKGNFPGRFSGRQFSNSRSEMNVSTLELGDSALYLCASSLGVGTEQFFGPGTRLTVL.

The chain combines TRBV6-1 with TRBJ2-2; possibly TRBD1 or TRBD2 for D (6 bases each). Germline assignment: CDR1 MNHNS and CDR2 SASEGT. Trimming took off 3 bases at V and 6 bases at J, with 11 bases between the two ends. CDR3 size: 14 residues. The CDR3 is CASSDRGPAGELFF. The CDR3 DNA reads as TGTGCCAGCAGTGACCGGGGGCCAGCCGGGGAGCTGTTTTTT.

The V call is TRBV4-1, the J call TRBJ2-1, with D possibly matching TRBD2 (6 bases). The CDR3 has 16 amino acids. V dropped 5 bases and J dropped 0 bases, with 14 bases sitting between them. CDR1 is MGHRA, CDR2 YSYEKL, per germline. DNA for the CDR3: TGCGCCAGCAGCGGAGGGCACGGCGTCTCCTACAATGAGCAGTTCTTC. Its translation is CASSGGHGVSYNEQFF.

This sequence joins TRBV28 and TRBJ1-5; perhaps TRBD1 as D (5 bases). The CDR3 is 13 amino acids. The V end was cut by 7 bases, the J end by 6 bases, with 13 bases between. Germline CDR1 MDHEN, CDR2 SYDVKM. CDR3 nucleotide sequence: TGTGCCAGCAACCGTCAGGGTGTTCAGCCCCAGCATTTT. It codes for CASNRQGVQPQHF.

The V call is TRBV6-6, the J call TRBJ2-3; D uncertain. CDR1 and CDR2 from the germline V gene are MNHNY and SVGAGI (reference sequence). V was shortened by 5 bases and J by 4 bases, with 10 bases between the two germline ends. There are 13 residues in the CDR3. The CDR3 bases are TGTGCCAGCAGTCGTAGCCTTTCAGATACGCAGTATTTT. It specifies CASSRSLSDTQYF.

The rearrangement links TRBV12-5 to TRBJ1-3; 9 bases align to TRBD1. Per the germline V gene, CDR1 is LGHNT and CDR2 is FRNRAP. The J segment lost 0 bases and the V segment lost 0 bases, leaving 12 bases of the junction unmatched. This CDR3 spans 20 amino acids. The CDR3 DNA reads TGTGCTAGTGGTTTGGTACTGTTAGGGGACAGGGTGTTCTCTGGAAACACCATATATTTT. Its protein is CASGLVLLGDRVFSGNTIYF.

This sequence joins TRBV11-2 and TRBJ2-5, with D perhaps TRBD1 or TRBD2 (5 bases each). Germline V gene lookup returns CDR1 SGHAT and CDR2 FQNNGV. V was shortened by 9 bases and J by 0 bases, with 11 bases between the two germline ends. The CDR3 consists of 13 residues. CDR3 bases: TGTGCCAGTCGGCCGGGACACCAAGAGACCCAGTACTTC. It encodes CASRPGHQETQYF.

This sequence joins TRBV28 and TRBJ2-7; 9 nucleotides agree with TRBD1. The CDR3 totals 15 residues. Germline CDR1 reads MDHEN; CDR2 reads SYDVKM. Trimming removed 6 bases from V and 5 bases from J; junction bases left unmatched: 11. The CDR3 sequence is CASRIGGGQGHEQYF. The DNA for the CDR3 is TGTGCCAGCAGAATCGGAGGAGGACAGGGGCACGAGCAGTACTTC.

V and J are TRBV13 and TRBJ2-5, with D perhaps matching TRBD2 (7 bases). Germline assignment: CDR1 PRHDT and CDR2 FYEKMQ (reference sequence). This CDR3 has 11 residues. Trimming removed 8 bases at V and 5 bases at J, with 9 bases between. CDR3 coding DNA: TGTGCCAGCGGGAGGGGGGAGACCCAGTACTTC. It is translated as CASGRGETQYF.

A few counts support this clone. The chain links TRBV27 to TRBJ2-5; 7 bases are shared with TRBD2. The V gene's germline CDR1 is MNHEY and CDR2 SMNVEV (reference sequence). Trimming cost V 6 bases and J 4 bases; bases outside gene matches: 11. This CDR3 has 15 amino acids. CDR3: CASRYRLSGGETQYF. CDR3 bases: TGTGCCAGCAGATACCGTCTGTCGGGAGGAGAGACCCAGTACTTC.

The CDR3 is CATSRSGIRSTDTQYF. Written as DNA, the CDR3 is TGTGCCACCAGCAGATCCGGGATCCGGAGCACAGATACGCAGTATTTT. This rearrangement joins TRBV15 to TRBJ2-3; a weak D match, TRBD2 (5 bases). The germline V and J ends were trimmed by 2 bases and 0 bases, with 12 bases remaining between them. Germline CDR1 LNHNV, CDR2 YYDKDF (reference sequence). The CDR3 is made up of 16 amino acids.

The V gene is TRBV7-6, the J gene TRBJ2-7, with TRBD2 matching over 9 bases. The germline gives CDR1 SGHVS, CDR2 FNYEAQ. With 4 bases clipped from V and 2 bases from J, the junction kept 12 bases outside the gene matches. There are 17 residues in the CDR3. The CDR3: CASSSKGGLALPYEQYF. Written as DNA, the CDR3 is TGTGCCAGCAGCTCAAAAGGAGGACTAGCGTTACCCTACGAGCAGTACTTC.

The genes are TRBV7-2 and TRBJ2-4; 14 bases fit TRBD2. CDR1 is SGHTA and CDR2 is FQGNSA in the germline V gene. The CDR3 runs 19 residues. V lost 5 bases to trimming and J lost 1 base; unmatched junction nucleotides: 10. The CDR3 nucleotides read TGTGCCAGCAGCCACCAGGGACTAGCGGGAGAAGGGGCCAAAAACATTCAGTACTTC. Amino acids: CASSHQGLAGEGAKNIQYF.

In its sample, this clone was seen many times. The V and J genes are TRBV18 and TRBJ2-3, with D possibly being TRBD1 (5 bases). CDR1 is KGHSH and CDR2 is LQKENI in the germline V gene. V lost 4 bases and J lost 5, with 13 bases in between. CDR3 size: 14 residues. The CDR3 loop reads CASSQQLGQDTQYF. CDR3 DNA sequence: TGTGCCAGCTCACAACAGCTGGGGCAAGATACGCAGTATTTT.

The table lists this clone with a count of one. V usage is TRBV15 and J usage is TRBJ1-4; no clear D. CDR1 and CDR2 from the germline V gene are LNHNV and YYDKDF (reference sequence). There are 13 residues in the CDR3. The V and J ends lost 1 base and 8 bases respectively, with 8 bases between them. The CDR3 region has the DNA TGTGCCACCAGCAGAGCGGGAGGCGAAAAACTGTTTTTT. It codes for CATSRAGGEKLFF.

CDR3 nucleotides: TGTGCCAGCAGCCGAGGGACTAGCGGGTCCGTCGGCGAGCAGTACTTC. It yields the protein CASSRGTSGSVGEQYF. The gene calls are TRBV7-6 and TRBJ2-7; 12 bases align to TRBD2. CDR3 size: 16 residues. Trimming cost V 5 bases and J 6 bases; bases outside gene matches: 11. Germline CDR1 is SGHVS and CDR2 is FNYEAQ.

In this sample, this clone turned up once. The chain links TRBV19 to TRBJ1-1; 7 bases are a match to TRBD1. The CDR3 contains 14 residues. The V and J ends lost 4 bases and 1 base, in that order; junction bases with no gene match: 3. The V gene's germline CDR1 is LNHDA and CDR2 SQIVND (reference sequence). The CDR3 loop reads CASSKRQGNTEAFF. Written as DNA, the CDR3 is TGTGCCAGTAGTAAAAGACAGGGGAACACTGAAGCTTTCTTT.

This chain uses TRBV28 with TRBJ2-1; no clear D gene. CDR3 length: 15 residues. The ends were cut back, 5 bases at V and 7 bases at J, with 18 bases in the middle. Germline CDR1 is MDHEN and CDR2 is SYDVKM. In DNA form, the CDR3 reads TGTGCCAGCAGTCCGCCCGTCAGCAATTTAAATGAGCAGTTCTTC. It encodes CASSPPVSNLNEQFF. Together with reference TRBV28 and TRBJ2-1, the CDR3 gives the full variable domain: DVKVTQSSRYLVKRTGEKVFLECVQDMDHENMFWYRQDPGLGLRLIYFSYDVKMKEKGDIPEGYSVSREKKERFSLILESASTNQTSMYLCASSPPVSNLNEQFFGPGTRLTVL.

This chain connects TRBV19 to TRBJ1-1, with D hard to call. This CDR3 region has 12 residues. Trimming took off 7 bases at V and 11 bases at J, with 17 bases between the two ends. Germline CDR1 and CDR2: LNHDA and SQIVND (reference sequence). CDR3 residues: CASMDFRREAFF. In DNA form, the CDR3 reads TGTGCCAGTATGGACTTTAGGAGGGAGGCTTTCTTT.

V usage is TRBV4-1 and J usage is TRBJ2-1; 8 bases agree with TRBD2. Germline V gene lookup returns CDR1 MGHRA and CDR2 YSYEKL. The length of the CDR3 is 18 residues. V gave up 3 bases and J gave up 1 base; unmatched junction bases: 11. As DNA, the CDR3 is TGCGCCAGCAGCCATGAACCGCCTACTAGCGGTTCCTACAATGAGCAGTTCTTC. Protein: CASSHEPPTSGSYNEQFF.

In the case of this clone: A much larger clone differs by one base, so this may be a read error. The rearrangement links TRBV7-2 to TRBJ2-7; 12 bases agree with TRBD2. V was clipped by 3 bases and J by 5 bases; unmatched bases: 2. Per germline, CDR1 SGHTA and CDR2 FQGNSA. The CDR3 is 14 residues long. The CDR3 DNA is TGTGCCAGCAGCTTCACTAGCGGGAGGAACGAGCAGTACTTC. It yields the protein CASSFTSGRNEQYF.

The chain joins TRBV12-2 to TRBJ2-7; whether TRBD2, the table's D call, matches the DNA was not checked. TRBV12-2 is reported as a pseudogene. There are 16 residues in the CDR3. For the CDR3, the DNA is TGTGCAAGTCGCCACCTCTGTGGACTAGCGGTCTACGAGCAGTACTTC. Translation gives CASRHLCGLAVYEQYF.

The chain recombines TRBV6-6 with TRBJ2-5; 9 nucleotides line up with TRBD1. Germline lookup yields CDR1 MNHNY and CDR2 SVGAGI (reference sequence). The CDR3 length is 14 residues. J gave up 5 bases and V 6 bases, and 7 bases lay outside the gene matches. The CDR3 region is CASSRGTGSETQYF. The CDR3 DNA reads TGTGCCAGCAGCCGCGGGACAGGGTCGGAGACCCAGTACTTC.

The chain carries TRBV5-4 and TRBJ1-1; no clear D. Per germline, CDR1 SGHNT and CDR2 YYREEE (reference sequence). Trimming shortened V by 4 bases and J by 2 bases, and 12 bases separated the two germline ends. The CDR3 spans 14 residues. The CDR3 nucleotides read TGTGCCAGCAGCAGCGGACTCGTTAACACTGAAGCTTTCTTT. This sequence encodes CASSSGLVNTEAFF.